The entry below gives a single T cell receptor beta chain sequence along with its context. Its target is unknown. This may arise from a read error, as a much more abundant clone is one base away. Blood RNA was derived from unsorted whole blood, and germline DNA was extracted too. The sample comes from a study of tumor-infiltrating lymphocytes in primary liver carcinoma. Study as a whole: Samples returned roughly 3.5 to 8 million productive TCRbeta reads each. Read depth did not differ significantly between tissue types.

Points from the study as a whole: Tumors and blood were compared for top-250-clone fraction, and tumors had the significantly higher value (p = 0.039).

TCR beta cDNA was made from 500 ng total RNA with a constant-region primer. Libraries covering TCR beta were generated through three nested multiplex PCR rounds (using a slightly modified ARM-PCR). The first two PCR rounds used TRBV1-TRBV30 forward primers with a C-beta reverse primer, roughly 10 cycles each. TCRdb fed the multiplex PCR reads into MiXCR, producing one record per CDR3 protein. The table records approximately 320,000 distinct CDR3 sequences, about 50% of them present only once. Germline V gene sequence: CDR1 SQVTM, CDR2 ANQGSEA. The CDR3 runs 14 residues. The receptor was derived from a woman aged 25 to 39 with primary liver carcinoma and hepatitis B virus infection. The rearrangement joins TRBV29-1 to TRBJ2-2; weak D call: TRBD1 (6 bases). Material for sequencing was peripheral blood. CDR3: CCTTGTRNTGELFF. The DNA of the CDR3 is TGCTGTACCACCGGGACAAGGAACACCGGGGAGCTGTTTTTT.